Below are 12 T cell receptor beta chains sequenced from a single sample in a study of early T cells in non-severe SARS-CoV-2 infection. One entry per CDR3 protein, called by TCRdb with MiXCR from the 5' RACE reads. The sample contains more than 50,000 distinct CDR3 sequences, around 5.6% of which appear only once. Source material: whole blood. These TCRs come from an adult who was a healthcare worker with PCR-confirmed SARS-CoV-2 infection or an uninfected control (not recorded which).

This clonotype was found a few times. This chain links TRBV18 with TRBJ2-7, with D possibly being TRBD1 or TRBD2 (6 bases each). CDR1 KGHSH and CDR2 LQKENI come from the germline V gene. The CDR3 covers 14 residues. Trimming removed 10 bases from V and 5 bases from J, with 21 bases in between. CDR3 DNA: TGTGCCACCAGGAGGGGGGCTCCAGCCGACGAGCAGTACTTC. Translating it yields CATRRGAPADEQYF.

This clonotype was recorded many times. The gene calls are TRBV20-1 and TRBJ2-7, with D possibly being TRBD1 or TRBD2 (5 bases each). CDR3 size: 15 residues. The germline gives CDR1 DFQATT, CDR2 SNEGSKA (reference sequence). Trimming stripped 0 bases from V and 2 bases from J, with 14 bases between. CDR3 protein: CSAREVRGRPYEQYF. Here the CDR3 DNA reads TGCAGTGCTAGAGAGGTACGGGGCCGCCCCTACGAGCAGTACTTC.

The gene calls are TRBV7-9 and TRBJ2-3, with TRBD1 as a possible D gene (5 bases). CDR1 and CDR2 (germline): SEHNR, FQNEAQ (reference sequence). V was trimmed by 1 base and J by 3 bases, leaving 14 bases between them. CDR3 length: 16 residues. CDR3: CASSLVQGARTDTQYF. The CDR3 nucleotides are TGTGCCAGCAGCTTAGTCCAAGGGGCCCGGACAGATACGCAGTATTTT.

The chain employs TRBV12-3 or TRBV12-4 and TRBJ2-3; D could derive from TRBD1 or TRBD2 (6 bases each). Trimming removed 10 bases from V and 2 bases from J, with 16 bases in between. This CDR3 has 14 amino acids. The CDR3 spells CANARDTSTDTQYF. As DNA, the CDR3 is TGTGCCAACGCGCGGGACACATCCACAGATACGCAGTATTTT.

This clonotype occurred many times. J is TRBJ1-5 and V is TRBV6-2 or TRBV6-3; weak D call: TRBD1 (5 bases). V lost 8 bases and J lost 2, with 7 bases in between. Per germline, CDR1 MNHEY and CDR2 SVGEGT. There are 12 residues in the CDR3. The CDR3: CASWGGNQPQHF. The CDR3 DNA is TGTGCCAGCTGGGGCGGCAATCAGCCCCAGCATTTT.

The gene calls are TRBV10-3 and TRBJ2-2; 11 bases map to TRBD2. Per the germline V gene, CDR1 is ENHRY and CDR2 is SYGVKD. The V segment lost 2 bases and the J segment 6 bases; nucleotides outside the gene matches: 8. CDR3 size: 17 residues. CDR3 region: CAISEGGSGRAAGELFF. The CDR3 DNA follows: TGTGCCATCAGTGAGGGTGGTAGCGGGAGGGCCGCCGGGGAGCTGTTTTTT.

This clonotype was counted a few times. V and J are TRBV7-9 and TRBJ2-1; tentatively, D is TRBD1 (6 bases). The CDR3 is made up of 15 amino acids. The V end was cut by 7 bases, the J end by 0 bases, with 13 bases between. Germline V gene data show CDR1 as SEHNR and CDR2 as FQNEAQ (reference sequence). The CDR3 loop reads CASTKTGSSYNEQFF. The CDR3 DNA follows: TGTGCCAGCACCAAAACAGGGAGCTCCTACAATGAGCAGTTCTTC.

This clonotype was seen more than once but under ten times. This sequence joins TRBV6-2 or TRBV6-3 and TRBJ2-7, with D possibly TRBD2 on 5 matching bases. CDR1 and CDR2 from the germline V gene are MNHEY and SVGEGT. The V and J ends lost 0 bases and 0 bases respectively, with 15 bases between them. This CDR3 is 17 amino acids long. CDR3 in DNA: TGTGCCAGCAGTTACTCTCCTTTGGGTGGGAGCTCCTACGAGCAGTACTTC. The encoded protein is CASSYSPLGGSSYEQYF.

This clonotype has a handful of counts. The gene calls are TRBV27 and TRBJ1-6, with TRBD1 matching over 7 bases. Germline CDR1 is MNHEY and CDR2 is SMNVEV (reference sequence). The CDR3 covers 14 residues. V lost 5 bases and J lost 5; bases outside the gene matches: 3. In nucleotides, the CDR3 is TGTGCCAGCAGTAACAGGGGAAATAATTCACCCCTCCACTTT. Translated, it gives CASSNRGNNSPLHF.

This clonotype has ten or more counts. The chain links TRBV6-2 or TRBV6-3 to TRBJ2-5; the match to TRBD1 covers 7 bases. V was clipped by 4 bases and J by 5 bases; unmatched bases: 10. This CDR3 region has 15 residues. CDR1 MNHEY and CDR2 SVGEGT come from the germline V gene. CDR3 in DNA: TGTGCCAGCAGTTCCCTCGAGGGGGCAGGGGAGACCCAGTACTTC. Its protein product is CASSSLEGAGETQYF.

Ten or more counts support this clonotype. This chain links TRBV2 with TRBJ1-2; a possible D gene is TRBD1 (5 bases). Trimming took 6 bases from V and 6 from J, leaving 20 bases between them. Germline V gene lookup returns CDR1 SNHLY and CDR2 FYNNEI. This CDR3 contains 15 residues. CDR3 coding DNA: TGTGCCAGCAGCATTTCTCGGGGCTCCCTAGATGGCTACACCTTC. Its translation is CASSISRGSLDGYTF.

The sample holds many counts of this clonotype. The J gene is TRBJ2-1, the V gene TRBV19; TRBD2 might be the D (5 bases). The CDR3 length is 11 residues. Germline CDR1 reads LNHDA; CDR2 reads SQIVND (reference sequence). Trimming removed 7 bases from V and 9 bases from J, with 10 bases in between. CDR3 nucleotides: TGTGCCAGTAATTACGCGGGTGAGCAGTTCTTC. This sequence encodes CASNYAGEQFF.